Each of the 28 T cell receptor beta chains below was sequenced from the same sample in a study of blood T cell repertoires in COVID-19. Sequenced by immunoSEQ multiplex PCR; TCRdb stores in-frame clones only, minus some. This table has roughly 190,000 clones, more than 80% appearing once. Sequencing was done on a sample of peripheral blood. Receptors were obtained from a man aged 45-60 years with acute or convalescent COVID-19.

This rearrangement joins TRBV4-1 to TRBJ2-1; 7 nucleotides align to TRBD1. Losses at the gene ends were 3 bases for V and 5 bases for J; bases not matched to a gene: 7. The CDR3 loop spans 15 amino acids. The germline gives CDR1 MGHRA, CDR2 YSYEKL. CDR3 protein: CASSHIRGWDNEQFF. The DNA for the CDR3 is TGCGCCAGCAGCCATATCAGGGGGTGGGACAATGAGCAGTTCTTC.

This chain uses TRBV7-6 with TRBJ2-1, with D tentatively TRBD2 (5 bases). With 2 bases removed from V and 6 bases from J, the gap between germline ends came to 14 bases. The CDR3 has 15 residues. Germline-derived CDR1 and CDR2 are SGHVS and FNYEAQ. CDR3 coding DNA: TGTGCCAGCAGCTTAATCCCGGGAAGTGGCAATGAGCAGTTCTTC. This translates into CASSLIPGSGNEQFF.

The chain combines TRBV7-9 with TRBJ2-2; D is unresolved. Germline lookup yields CDR1 SEHNR and CDR2 FQNEAQ (reference sequence). The CDR3 length is 14 residues. The CDR3 sequence is CAGVLRANTGELFF. The CDR3 coding sequence is TGTGCTGGTGTACTACGCGCGAACACCGGGGAGCTGTTTTTT.

The genes are TRBV6-5 and TRBJ1-5; perhaps TRBD1 as D (6 bases). Germline V CDR1 and CDR2: MNHEY, SVGAGI. The CDR3 contains 14 residues. V was trimmed by 6 bases and J by 4 bases, leaving 13 bases between them. The DNA of the CDR3 is TGTGCCAGCAGCGTTACAGGGCTTAATCAGCCCCAGCATTTT. The encoded protein is CASSVTGLNQPQHF.

This clone has more than one count but fewer than ten. The CDR3 protein is CASSRTGLQPQHF. For the CDR3, the DNA is TGTGCCAGCAGTCGGACAGGGCTCCAGCCCCAGCATTTT. The chain couples TRBV27 to TRBJ1-5; 8 bases are a match to TRBD1. This CDR3 comprises 13 residues. The germline gives CDR1 MNHEY, CDR2 SMNVEV (reference sequence). V gave up 5 bases and J gave up 7 bases; unmatched junction bases: 4.

The gene calls are TRBV27 and TRBJ2-5; unclear D gene. Deletions cut 2 bases from V and 5 bases from J, with 6 bases between. Germline loops: CDR1 MNHEY, CDR2 SMNVEV (reference sequence). This CDR3 comprises 12 residues. The CDR3 reads CASSLVGETQYF. CDR3 coding DNA: TGTGCCAGCAGTTTAGTCGGGGAGACCCAGTACTTC.

V gene TRBV5-6 combines with J gene TRBJ2-3; 7 bases fit TRBD2. This CDR3 has 16 residues. Germline V CDR1 and CDR2: SGHDT, YYEEEE. V lost 1 base to trimming and J lost 2 bases; unmatched junction nucleotides: 7. The CDR3 coding sequence is TGTGCCAGCAGCTTGATGGGCGGGGGAGACACAGATACGCAGTATTTT. Protein: CASSLMGGGDTDTQYF.

This chain connects TRBV5-6 to TRBJ2-5; 8 bases line up with TRBD1. The CDR3 is 14 amino acids. The V segment lost 8 bases and the J segment 2 bases; nucleotides outside the gene matches: 8. The germline V gene encodes CDR1 SGHDT and CDR2 YYEEEE. The CDR3 DNA follows: TGTGCCAGGGAGAATACAGGGGGACAAGAGACCCAGTACTTC. Protein product: CARENTGGQETQYF.

The gene calls are TRBV6-2 or TRBV6-3 and TRBJ1-5, with a possible D match to TRBD1 (5 bases). Trimming left V 4 bases short and J 0 bases short, with 10 bases between. Germline V gene lookup returns CDR1 MNHEY and CDR2 SVGEGT. This CDR3 has 15 residues. This CDR3 reads CASSSHRNSNQPQHF. The CDR3 DNA reads TGTGCCAGCAGTTCCCACAGGAATAGCAATCAGCCCCAGCATTTT.

The chain uses TRBV6-5 and TRBJ2-5; 8 nucleotides align to TRBD2. Germline V gives CDR1 MNHEY, CDR2 SVGAGI. The CDR3 is made up of 15 amino acids. Germline trimming cut 4 bases from V and 2 bases from J; bases unmatched to any gene: 6. This chain's CDR3 is CASSSRVAGQETQYF. As DNA, the CDR3 is TGTGCCAGCAGTTCCAGGGTAGCGGGACAAGAGACCCAGTACTTC.

The chain employs TRBV3-1 (or the pseudogene TRBV3-2) and TRBJ1-5; perhaps TRBD1 as D (5 bases). Germline CDR1 and CDR2: LGHDT and YNNKEL (reference sequence). The CDR3 extends over 15 amino acids. With 1 base removed from V and 0 bases from J, the gap between germline ends came to 7 bases. CDR3 in DNA: TGTGCCAGCAGCCAAGCAGGGTTTAGCAATCAGCCCCAGCATTTT. Encoded protein: CASSQAGFSNQPQHF.

In DNA, the CDR3 is TGTGCCAGCTCACCATGGACAGTTAACACTGAAGCTTTCTTT. Its translation: CASSPWTVNTEAFF. This sequence joins TRBV18 and TRBJ1-1; tentative D call: TRBD1 (6 bases). The CDR3 sequence is 14 residues long. Trimming took 2 bases from V and 2 from J, leaving 9 bases between them. The germline V gene has CDR1 KGHSH and CDR2 LQKENI.

CDR3 nucleotide sequence: TGTGCCAGCAGTGATCAGGGCTTGAAAGCTTTCTTT. It codes for CASSDQGLKAFF. This sequence joins TRBV25-1 and TRBJ1-1, with D possibly being TRBD1 (5 bases). With 3 bases removed from V and 9 bases from J, the gap between germline ends came to 11 bases. The CDR3 loop spans 12 amino acids. Per germline, CDR1 MGHDK and CDR2 SYGVNS.

This clone showed up just a few times. The V call is TRBV12-3 or TRBV12-4, the J call TRBJ2-3; a weak D match, TRBD1 (5 bases). Trimming cost V 5 bases and J 3 bases, with 9 bases left between them. The length of the CDR3 is 13 residues. This CDR3 is CASSPGFTDTQYF. In DNA, the CDR3 is TGTGCCAGCAGTCCAGGGTTTACAGATACGCAGTATTTT.

This chain uses TRBV3-1 (or the pseudogene TRBV3-2) with TRBJ2-1; D possibly corresponds to TRBD2 (7 bases). The V end lost 4 bases, the J end lost 2 bases, and 18 bases lay between the germline ends. CDR1 and CDR2 (germline): LGHDT, YNNKEL (reference sequence). The CDR3 has 17 amino acids. The CDR3 protein is CASSLLAGASTYNEQFF. For the CDR3, the DNA is TGTGCCAGCAGCCTGCTCGCGGGGGCCTCAACCTACAATGAGCAGTTCTTC.

This chain uses TRBV6-5 with TRBJ1-1, with D possibly TRBD1 on 6 matching bases. The germline V and J ends were trimmed by 4 bases and 3 bases, with 15 bases remaining between them. The CDR3 sequence is 15 residues long. Germline lookup yields CDR1 MNHEY and CDR2 SVGAGI. The DNA of the CDR3 is TGTGCCAGCAGTTCCTACTCCCGGACAGACACTGAAGCTTTCTTT. It translates to CASSSYSRTDTEAFF.

The chain has TRBV7-2 and TRBJ1-6; TRBD1 matches at 8 bases. V was pared by 4 bases and J by 7 bases, with 3 bases of the junction left unmatched. CDR3 length equals 14 residues. CDR1 and CDR2 from the germline V gene are SGHTA and FQGNSA. Here the CDR3 reads CASSYRGLNSPLHF. CDR3 nucleotide sequence: TGTGCCAGCAGCTACAGGGGGTTGAATTCACCCCTCCACTTT.

The gene calls are TRBV18 and TRBJ2-5; possible D gene TRBD2, 7 bases. V was clipped by 4 bases and J by 5 bases, with 20 bases between them. Per germline, CDR1 KGHSH and CDR2 LQKENI. CDR3 length: 16 residues. CDR3 residues: CASSRTYEKGGETQYF. DNA of the CDR3: TGTGCCAGCTCACGGACTTACGAAAAGGGGGGGGAGACCCAGTACTTC. The full variable domain, rest sourced from reference TRBV18 and TRBJ2-5, is NAGVMQNPRHLVRRRGQEARLRCSPMKGHSHVYWYRQLPEEGLKFMVYLQKENIIDESGMPKERFSAEFPKEGPSILRIQQVVRGDSAAYFCASSRTYEKGGETQYFGPGTRLLVL.

CDR3: CASSLSLVAAYNEQFF. The CDR3 region has the DNA TGTGCCAGCAGTTTATCGTTGGTAGCGGCTTACAATGAGCAGTTCTTC. This chain links TRBV27 with TRBJ2-1; D is perhaps TRBD2 (6 bases). The CDR3 is 16 amino acids. The V gene lost 0 bases and the J gene lost 4 bases, with 13 bases spanning the gap. Germline V gene sequence: CDR1 MNHEY, CDR2 SMNVEV (reference sequence).

The chain carries TRBV4-1 and TRBJ1-1, with D possibly TRBD1 on 5 matching bases. Germline CDR1 and CDR2: MGHRA and YSYEKL. Trimming stripped 3 bases from V and 4 bases from J, with 9 bases between. The CDR3 is made up of 13 amino acids. CDR3 sequence (DNA): TGCGCCAGCAGCCAGGGGGGGAGCACTGAAGCTTTCTTT. It specifies CASSQGGSTEAFF.

J is TRBJ1-1 and V is TRBV7-9, with TRBD1 identical over 9 bases. With V trimmed by 5 bases and J by 4 bases, 11 bases remained unmatched. Germline values: CDR1 SEHNR, CDR2 FQNEAQ (reference sequence). CDR3 length: 16 amino acids. The DNA of the CDR3 is TGTGCCAGCAGCACGATACAGGGGGCGTTGGGCACTGAAGCTTTCTTT. Its translation: CASSTIQGALGTEAFF.

J is TRBJ1-2 and V is TRBV5-1; D might be TRBD1 (6 bases). From germline, CDR1 is SGHRS and CDR2 YFSETQ. The CDR3 runs 14 residues. Between the trimmed V and J ends, which lost 2 bases and 0 bases, there was a span of 8 bases. CDR3 nucleotide sequence: TGCGCCAGCAGCTTAGGGGACACTAACTATGGCTACACCTTC. Its protein is CASSLGDTNYGYTF.

The rearrangement uses TRBV10-3 and TRBJ1-6; 8 nucleotides agree with TRBD1. Germline values: CDR1 ENHRY, CDR2 SYGVKD. CDR3 length: 16 amino acids. V gave up 6 bases and J gave up 5 bases; unmatched junction bases: 9. The CDR3 nucleotides read TGTGCCATCAGCCCAGGACAGGGCCAAGATAATTCACCCCTCCACTTT. It encodes CAISPGQGQDNSPLHF.

The rearrangement links TRBV30 to TRBJ1-5, with D hard to call. The CDR3 extends over 17 amino acids. V was cut by 0 bases and J by 4 bases, with 19 bases left in between. Per germline, CDR1 GTSNPN and CDR2 SVGIG (reference sequence). The CDR3 sequence is CAWSVRYSGWRNQPQHF. CDR3 bases: TGTGCCTGGAGTGTAAGGTATTCGGGATGGCGGAATCAGCCCCAGCATTTT.

This chain uses TRBV7-2 with TRBJ2-3; 9 nucleotides agree with TRBD2. CDR3 length: 15 residues. Unmatched junction bases numbered 6, after V lost 5 bases and J lost 3 bases. The V gene's germline CDR1 is SGHTA and CDR2 FQGNSA. The CDR3 spells CASSQRSGGTDTQYF. The CDR3 DNA reads TGTGCCAGCAGCCAACGGAGCGGGGGGACAGATACGCAGTATTTT.

The chain links TRBV5-8 to TRBJ2-2; D may be TRBD1 (5 bases). The V end lost 0 bases, the J end lost 15 bases, and 15 bases lay between the germline ends. Germline V gene data show CDR1 as SGHTS and CDR2 as YDEGEE. The CDR3 totals 13 residues. As DNA, the CDR3 is TGTGCCAGCAGCTTGGCCCGGGCACCACAGGTGTTTTTT. Translating it yields CASSLARAPQVFF.

The CDR3 bases are TGTGCCAGTAGTACGCTCAGGGGCGGGGGTCAGCCCCAGCATTTT. It encodes CASSTLRGGGQPQHF. The chain uses TRBV19 and TRBJ1-5; D perhaps matches TRBD1 (6 bases). This CDR3 comprises 15 residues. Between the trimmed V and J ends, which lost 4 bases and 6 bases, there was a span of 16 bases. Germline loops: CDR1 LNHDA, CDR2 SQIVND (reference sequence).

This chain links TRBV19 with TRBJ1-2; no reliable D call. The germline CDR1 and CDR2 sequences are LNHDA and SQIVND (reference sequence). V lost 3 bases, J lost 3 bases, and 11 bases lay in between. The CDR3 runs to 14 residues. The CDR3 loop reads CASSISGGHYGYTF. The CDR3, as DNA: TGTGCCAGTAGTATTTCCGGAGGCCACTATGGCTACACCTTC. Drawing the rest from reference TRBV19 and TRBJ1-2, the complete variable domain is DGGITQSPKYLFRKEGQNVTLSCEQNLNHDAMYWYRQDPGQGLRLIYYSQIVNDFQKGDIAEGYSVSREKKESFPLTVTSAQKNPTAFYLCASSISGGHYGYTFGSGTRLTVV.